This T cell receptor beta chain was sequenced during a study of T cell responses to AZD1222 COVID-19 vaccine (dated by TCRdb to 2020 to 2023). Regarding the research as a whole: AZD1222 recipients given second doses at about 4 weeks or at about 12 weeks were pooled, since spike-specific TCR depth and breadth were not found to differ between the two schedules. Trial participants were enrolled into age subgroups of 18-55, 56-69 and 70-plus years, which contained 148, 28 and 57 TCR-sequenced participants, respectively. TCR sequencing was performed for approximately 240 trial participants, of whom about 200 were given two doses of AZD1222 and around 26 were given two doses of MenACWY control vaccine.

The CDR3 regions of human TCRbeta chains were analyzed by immunosequencing. The authors' pipeline ran thus. TCRs in the repertoires were matched against a reference library of SARS-CoV-2-specific TCRs that had been generated with the MIRA antigen-specificity platform. Breadth was defined as the fraction of unique TCRs that were SARS-CoV-2-associated. Depth was defined as the fraction of total T cells that were SARS-CoV-2-associated. Using the MIRA data, every spike-specific TCR was mapped to the spike region that the TCR reacted to and assigned to either a CD4 or a CD8 class. Log10-transformed breadth and depth values were compared by one-way ANOVA with Sidak's multiple comparisons tests. TCRdb stores this immuneACCESS table with in-frame sequences only. Part of the clones is absent; in the studies checked, under half of the shortfall reflects unresolved V genes, and no reason is known for the rest. D and trimming were read from the DNA, whereas the V and J calls and clone size are those reported in that table. The table for this sample lists roughly 170,000 clones; about nine tenths of them were counted only once. 1.9% of the sample belongs to the ten largest clones.

Spanning cysteine to phenylalanine, the CDR3 consists of 11 amino acids. Only the CDR3 DNA stays, 33 bases, in frame from base 1. CDR1 SGHNT and CDR2 YYREEE were looked up in the germline V gene (reference sequence). V loses 2 bases of germline sequence and J loses 7 bases, and the interval between the two ends is 7 bases. Overall study outcomes, separate from this receptor: After two AZD1222 doses, spike-specific TCR breadth and depth were significantly higher than at day 0 and than in MenACWY recipients. The 56-69-year group was small, and its depth increase did not reach significance, likely because of low power. Conclusions about previously exposed vaccinees were limited because only a handful of AZD1222 recipients were SARS-CoV-2 seropositive at baseline. Participants were mostly white British and included more females than males, and it was suggested by the authors that clonal diversity may have been underestimated. Nearly half of unique spike-specific TCRs reportedly recognized epitopes outside regions mutated in the B.1.351 and B.1.1.7 variants. Because no day 14 peak-response samples were available, the repertoires could be characterized only after the peak T cell response. The whole spike protein was spanned by vaccine-associated CD4 TCRs, and dominant responses were seen in regions 160-218 and 743-854.

The time point label corresponds to: baseline before first vaccination. Samples from vaccinated people were obtained from the UK trials COV001 and COV002, which included a single-blind randomized controlled phase 2/3 trial of AZD1222 (ChAdOx1 nCoV-19) in healthy adults. Trial participant PBMC samples were collected at day 0 and day 28 after the second dose for TCRbeta chain sequencing. Details on this clone: Its target antigen remains unknown. No base quality information exists; no much larger clone differs at one position.

This clonotype was obtained from an adult in good health. The rearrangement combines TRBV5-4 with TRBJ2-7; no D gene is confidently identified. The source was peripheral blood, collected on day 0 of AZD1222 vaccination. At the DNA level, the sequence is TGTGCCAGCAGCTTCAGAGGAGAGCAGTACTTC. It translates as CASSFRGEQYF.